This passage covers 30 T cell receptor beta chains from one sample sequenced in a study of cytomegalovirus exposure and HLA in healthy donors. Vbeta (60) and Jbeta (13) primers were used in the PCR. Data came from immunoSEQ multiplex PCR; TCRdb stores just in-frame clones and leaves some out. The top ten hold more than 1.5% of the sample, which has around 130,000 clones, about 85% seen once. Sequences were obtained from PBMCs. All receptors come from a boy aged 5-17 years in good health and CMV-seronegative.

The genes are TRBV27 and TRBJ2-2, with TRBD1 matching over 8 bases. V lost 5 bases, J lost 4 bases, and 6 bases stayed unmatched. Germline CDR1 is MNHEY and CDR2 is SMNVEV (reference sequence). CDR3 length: 15 residues. CDR3 amino acids: CASSPRDRGTGELFF. CDR3 in DNA: TGTGCCAGCAGTCCCCGTGACAGGGGCACCGGGGAGCTGTTTTTT.

This sequence joins TRBV18 and TRBJ2-5, with 7 bases lining up with TRBD2. The CDR3 is made up of 15 amino acids. With V trimmed by 6 bases and J by 2 bases, 9 bases remained unmatched. Germline values: CDR1 KGHSH, CDR2 LQKENI. In DNA, the CDR3 is TGTGCCAGCTCCATCGGCGCGGGGGAGCAAGAGACCCAGTACTTC. Amino acids: CASSIGAGEQETQYF.

This clone was detected only a few times. The rearrangement links TRBV6-5 to TRBJ1-5; tentative D call: TRBD1 (5 bases). Germline CDR1 MNHEY, CDR2 SVGAGI. Between the trimmed V and J ends, which lost 6 bases and 0 bases, there was a span of 9 bases. This CDR3 is 14 amino acids long. CDR3 sequence: CASRGTNSNQPQHF. As DNA, the CDR3 is TGTGCCAGCAGGGGGACTAATAGCAATCAGCCCCAGCATTTT.

This clone was seen only a few times. This chain uses TRBV6-5 with TRBJ1-1; TRBD1 is a possible D gene (6 bases). Trimming removed 10 bases at V and 1 base at J, with 13 bases between. CDR1 is MNHEY and CDR2 is SVGAGI in the germline V gene. The CDR3 loop spans 13 amino acids. Written as DNA, the CDR3 is TGTGCCACCCACAGGGAAGGGAACACTGAAGCTTTCTTT. Translated, it gives CATHREGNTEAFF.

The chain has TRBV10-1 and TRBJ2-7, with D possibly TRBD2 on 6 matching bases. This CDR3 spans 16 amino acids. CDR1 is WNHNN, CDR2 SYGVQD, per germline (reference sequence). Trimming pared 6 bases from V and 7 bases from J, leaving 25 bases between. This CDR3 reads CASRGRWRDYGWEQYF. The DNA for the CDR3 is TGCGCCAGCAGGGGGAGGTGGCGTGATTACGGGTGGGAGCAGTACTTC.

The rearrangement joins TRBV7-3 to TRBJ2-1; 7 nucleotides agree with TRBD2. CDR1 and CDR2 (germline): SGHTA, FQGTGA. The CDR3 sequence is 13 residues long. Germline trimming cut 5 bases from V and 5 bases from J; bases unmatched to any gene: 3. The CDR3 here is CASSPSGDNEQFF. The CDR3 DNA reads TGTGCCAGCAGCCCTAGCGGTGACAATGAGCAGTTCTTC.

The chain joins TRBV18 to TRBJ2-5, with a possible D match to TRBD1 (5 bases). Germline V CDR1 and CDR2: KGHSH, LQKENI. CDR3 length: 16 residues. V was cut by 2 bases and J by 3 bases, with 16 bases left in between. CDR3 loop: CASSPSQGGLEETQYF. For the CDR3, the DNA is TGTGCCAGCTCACCAAGCCAGGGTGGTTTAGAAGAGACCCAGTACTTC.

The chain employs TRBV30 and TRBJ2-2; D gene ambiguous. The CDR3 consists of 14 residues. Per the germline V gene, CDR1 is GTSNPN and CDR2 is SVGIG (reference sequence). With 0 bases removed from V and 6 bases from J, the gap between germline ends came to 11 bases. The CDR3 nucleotides are TGTGCCTGGAGTGTATCCCTCACGGCCGGGGAGCTGTTTTTT. It translates to CAWSVSLTAGELFF.

V gene TRBV19 combines with J gene TRBJ1-4; TRBD1 matches 7 bases. Losses at the gene ends were 2 bases for V and 0 bases for J; bases not matched to a gene: 12. Germline values: CDR1 LNHDA, CDR2 SQIVND (reference sequence). This CDR3 spans 19 amino acids. CDR3 sequence: CASSISGRGAFATNEKLFF. The CDR3 DNA follows: TGTGCCAGTAGTATAAGCGGCAGGGGGGCATTTGCAACTAATGAAAAACTGTTTTTT.

This clone was picked up a small number of times. This chain uses TRBV4-1 with TRBJ1-1; perhaps TRBD1 as D (5 bases). From germline, CDR1 is MGHRA and CDR2 YSYEKL. The CDR3 has 14 amino acids. Deletions cut 2 bases from V and 6 bases from J, with 13 bases between. The CDR3 DNA sequence: TGCGCCAGCAGCCAACATCCTGGGGGGTCTGAAGCTTTCTTT. It codes for CASSQHPGGSEAFF.

CDR3 in DNA: TGTGCCATCAGTGAGAATCAGGGAAAACTGTTTTTT. Protein product: CAISENQGKLFF. The J gene is TRBJ1-4, the V gene TRBV10-3, with D tentatively TRBD1 (5 bases). Germline V lookup: CDR1 ENHRY, CDR2 SYGVKD. The CDR3 spans 12 residues. Between the trimmed V and J ends, which lost 2 bases and 10 bases, there was a span of 8 bases.

This chain connects TRBV14 to TRBJ1-4; D is possibly TRBD1 (5 bases). This CDR3 contains 15 residues. V gave up 2 bases and J gave up 4 bases, with 11 bases separating them. Germline loops: CDR1 SGHDN, CDR2 FVKESK. The CDR3 spells CASSQRPGVNEKLFF. As DNA, the CDR3 is TGTGCCAGCAGCCAACGCCCGGGGGTTAATGAAAAACTGTTTTTT.

This chain links TRBV4-2 with TRBJ2-7, with TRBD2 as a possible D gene (6 bases). Trimming took off 1 base at V and 3 bases at J, with 13 bases between the two ends. This CDR3 has 15 amino acids. The germline V gene has CDR1 LGHNA and CDR2 YNFKEQ. The CDR3 here is CASSQGAGLNYEQYF. The DNA of the CDR3 is TGTGCCAGCAGCCAAGGTGCGGGGCTAAACTACGAGCAGTACTTC.

The rearrangement uses TRBV5-1 and TRBJ1-2, with D possibly TRBD1 on 5 matching bases. The CDR3 totals 17 residues. The germline V gene has CDR1 SGHRS and CDR2 YFSETQ. V lost 0 bases and J lost 5, with 20 bases in between. The CDR3: CASSLGIQGLSGYGYTF. The CDR3, as DNA: TGCGCCAGCAGCTTGGGGATTCAGGGTCTTTCAGGGTATGGCTACACCTTC.

The chain joins TRBV6-1 to TRBJ2-7; TRBD2 might be the D (7 bases). Per the germline V gene, CDR1 is MNHNS and CDR2 is SASEGT. Between the trimmed V and J ends, which lost 3 bases and 0 bases, there was a span of 9 bases. The CDR3 runs to 14 residues. The CDR3 region is CASSEGGGSYEQYF. CDR3 sequence (DNA): TGTGCCAGCAGTGAGGGAGGGGGCTCCTACGAGCAGTACTTC.

CDR3 protein: CASSEDRQGAPYEQYF. The CDR3, as DNA: TGTGCCAGCAGTGAAGACCGACAGGGGGCCCCCTACGAGCAGTACTTC. This sequence joins TRBV6-1 and TRBJ2-7; 10 bases align to TRBD1. Germline V CDR1 and CDR2: MNHNS, SASEGT. V shed 1 base and J 2 bases; nucleotides not matched to a gene: 5. The CDR3 length is 16 residues.

The V gene is TRBV19, the J gene TRBJ1-5, with D possibly being TRBD1 (6 bases). Germline CDR1 is LNHDA and CDR2 is SQIVND (reference sequence). The CDR3 is made up of 15 amino acids. The V gene lost 4 bases and the J gene lost 0 bases, with 10 bases spanning the gap. DNA of the CDR3: TGTGCCAGTAGTACCACGGACAGTAGCAATCAGCCCCAGCATTTT. It is translated as CASSTTDSSNQPQHF.

V is TRBV7-9 and J is TRBJ2-1; TRBD1 agrees at 10 bases. Germline V gives CDR1 SEHNR, CDR2 FQNEAQ (reference sequence). V lost 5 bases and J lost 6; bases outside the gene matches: 10. CDR3 length: 16 amino acids. The CDR3 sequence: CASSPQGGTGANEQFF. CDR3 sequence (DNA): TGTGCCAGCAGCCCTCAGGGGGGGACAGGGGCCAATGAGCAGTTCTTC.

The chain uses TRBV6-6 and TRBJ1-2; D perhaps matches TRBD1 (6 bases). There are 12 residues in the CDR3. Looked up from germline, CDR1 is MNHNY and CDR2 is SVGAGI (reference sequence). V was clipped by 1 base and J by 6 bases, with 6 bases between them. The CDR3 nucleotides read TGTGCCAGCAGTTACTACAGGGATGGCTACACCTTC. It encodes CASSYYRDGYTF.

This sequence joins TRBV5-1 and TRBJ2-6, with D tentatively TRBD2 (5 bases). V was trimmed by 6 bases and J by 0 bases, leaving 10 bases between them. This CDR3 spans 15 amino acids. Germline V CDR1 and CDR2: SGHRS, YFSETQ. CDR3 region: CASTGGFSGANVLTF. The CDR3, as DNA: TGCGCCAGCACAGGAGGATTCTCTGGGGCCAACGTCCTGACTTTC.

The chain links TRBV9 to TRBJ2-7; D not resolved. The CDR3 is made up of 14 amino acids. V lost 4 bases and J 3 bases, leaving 14 bases between the germline ends. Germline CDR1 reads SGDLS; CDR2 reads YYNGEE. The CDR3 is CASSPPHNIYEQYF. CDR3 in DNA: TGTGCCAGCAGCCCACCCCATAACATCTACGAGCAGTACTTC.

The chain joins TRBV5-1 to TRBJ1-1; 10 nucleotides match TRBD1. Germline V gene lookup returns CDR1 SGHRS and CDR2 YFSETQ. Trimming removed 5 bases from V and 2 bases from J; junction bases left unmatched: 6. This CDR3 spans 15 amino acids. As DNA, the CDR3 is TGCGCCAGCAGACGAGGGACAGGGGTTAACACTGAAGCTTTCTTT. The encoded protein is CASRRGTGVNTEAFF.

Notes on this clone: An end of the junction does not agree with germline; a read error may underlie this. As DNA, the CDR3 is TGCGCCAGCAGCTTGGACAGGGGGATGAGACACTTC. As protein: CASSLDRGMRHF. The rearrangement joins TRBV5-1 to TRBJ2-7; TRBD1 matches at 8 bases. The CDR3 consists of 12 residues. The germline gives CDR1 SGHRS, CDR2 YFSETQ.

The chain joins TRBV6-5 to TRBJ2-5; 7 nucleotides line up with TRBD2. J was trimmed by 6 bases and V by 7 bases; bases with no gene match: 8. The V gene's germline CDR1 is MNHEY and CDR2 SVGAGI. The CDR3 loop spans 13 amino acids. For the CDR3, the DNA is TGTGCCAGCACTAGCGGCGGGAGTAAGACCCAGTACTTC. It encodes CASTSGGSKTQYF.

The chain links TRBV5-4 to TRBJ2-4; possibly TRBD2 for D (6 bases). CDR3 length: 15 amino acids. Germline V gene lookup returns CDR1 SGHNT and CDR2 YYREEE (reference sequence). Trimming left V 1 base short and J 5 bases short, with 13 bases between. CDR3 bases: TGTGCCAGCAGCTTGACCGGGACTTTGGAAAACATTCAGTACTTC. Amino acid sequence: CASSLTGTLENIQYF.

The chain's CDR3 is CASKLASGELFF. The CDR3 DNA reads as TGCGCCAGCAAGTTAGCGTCTGGGGAGCTGTTTTTT. The chain links TRBV5-1 to TRBJ2-2; perhaps TRBD2 as D (5 bases). The germline CDR1 and CDR2 sequences are SGHRS and YFSETQ. The length of the CDR3 is 12 residues. Between the trimmed V and J ends, which lost 6 bases and 8 bases, there was a span of 11 bases. The variable domain in full, with the rest retrieved from reference TRBV5-1 and TRBJ2-2, is KAGVTQTPRYLIKTRGQQVTLSCSPISGHRSVSWYQQTPGQGLQFLFEYFSETQRNKGNFPGRFSGRQFSNSRSEMNVSTLELGDSALYLCASKLASGELFFGEGSRLTVL.

Only a few counts were recorded for this clone. The rearrangement uses TRBV18 and TRBJ1-1; no firm D call. The CDR3 spans 14 residues. V was shortened by 1 base and J by 0 bases, with 6 bases between the two germline ends. Per the germline V gene, CDR1 is KGHSH and CDR2 is LQKENI. The CDR3, as DNA: TGTGCCAGCTCACCACAGGAGATGAACACTGAAGCTTTCTTT. Encoded protein: CASSPQEMNTEAFF.

J is TRBJ2-3 and V is TRBV2; D unclear. The CDR3 has 13 residues. Germline V gene lookup returns CDR1 SNHLY and CDR2 FYNNEI. Between the trimmed V and J ends, which lost 6 bases and 6 bases, there was a span of 13 bases. The DNA for the CDR3 is TGTGCCAGCAGCAAAGAGAGCGTGGATACGCAGTATTTT. Its translation is CASSKESVDTQYF.

This chain uses TRBV29-1 with TRBJ2-3; TRBD2 matches 14 bases. The germline V gene has CDR1 SQVTM and CDR2 ANQGSEA. J lost 2 bases, V lost 4 bases, and 5 bases had no gene match. CDR3 length: 16 amino acids. The CDR3 nucleotides read TGCAGCGTTGTTCGGGGACTAGCGGGAGCCACAGATACGCAGTATTTT. Its protein product is CSVVRGLAGATDTQYF.

The chain recombines TRBV29-1 with TRBJ1-1; no clear D gene. In germline, CDR1 is SQVTM, CDR2 ANQGSEA. The CDR3 consists of 13 residues. V lost 4 bases and J lost 4, with 13 bases in between. The CDR3 protein is CSVATLMGTEAFF. CDR3 DNA sequence: TGCAGCGTTGCGACTCTCATGGGCACTGAAGCTTTCTTT.